These 27 T cell receptor beta chains share one sample of origin, sequenced in a study of blood T cell repertoires in COVID-19. Generated by immunoSEQ multiplex PCR, the TCRdb table keeps only in-frame clones and is missing some. The profile shows 65,000 to 95,000 clones, 89% of them singletons. Specimen: peripheral blood. The source is a man between 65 and 85 years old with active or convalescent COVID-19.

The chain has TRBV24-1 and TRBJ2-2; weak D call: TRBD2 (7 bases). CDR3 length: 16 residues. Germline V CDR1 and CDR2: KGHDR, SFDVKD. The germline V and J ends were trimmed by 10 bases and 5 bases, with 22 bases remaining between them. CDR3 nucleotide sequence: TGTGCCACAGGGGGGGGACGACCCGCAGGGACCGGGGAGCTGTTTTTT. Its translation is CATGGGRPAGTGELFF.

The CDR3 reads CASSTGDEETQYF. The CDR3 region has the DNA TGTGCCAGCAGCACAGGGGACGAAGAGACCCAGTACTTC. The chain carries TRBV11-3 and TRBJ2-5; TRBD1 matches at 7 bases. The J segment lost 3 bases and the V segment lost 5 bases, leaving 3 bases of the junction unmatched. Germline V gene data show CDR1 as SGHNT and CDR2 as YENEEA. CDR3 length: 13 amino acids.

The CDR3 bases are TGTGCCAGTAGTATCGGGTACGACACCGGGGAGCTGTTTTTT. This translates into CASSIGYDTGELFF. The chain recombines TRBV19 with TRBJ2-2; no definite D call. V was cut by 3 bases and J by 3 bases, with 8 bases left in between. CDR1 and CDR2 (germline): LNHDA, SQIVND (reference sequence). There are 14 residues in the CDR3.

This clone turned up a few times. The chain carries TRBV10-3 and TRBJ2-2, with D perhaps TRBD2 (5 bases). Germline CDR1 reads ENHRY; CDR2 reads SYGVKD. V was clipped by 3 bases and J by 6 bases, with 14 bases between them. The CDR3 consists of 15 residues. The CDR3 coding sequence is TGTGCCATCAGTGAACGGGGTCACGGCGCCGGGGAGCTGTTTTTT. This translates into CAISERGHGAGELFF.

The genes are TRBV9 and TRBJ2-7, with D perhaps TRBD1 (6 bases). This CDR3 is 14 amino acids long. With 4 bases removed from V and 5 bases from J, the gap between germline ends came to 16 bases. Germline lookup yields CDR1 SGDLS and CDR2 YYNGEE. The CDR3: CASSPSTGPHEQYF. In DNA form, the CDR3 reads TGTGCCAGCAGCCCCTCGACAGGCCCCCACGAGCAGTACTTC.

The V gene is TRBV27, the J gene TRBJ2-7, with no clear D. The length of the CDR3 is 16 residues. V was clipped by 3 bases and J by 0 bases, with 15 bases between them. Germline CDR1 reads MNHEY; CDR2 reads SMNVEV (reference sequence). The CDR3 bases are TGTGCCAGCAGTTTGCGGTGGTCAGCTCCCTCCTACGAGCAGTACTTC. The encoded protein is CASSLRWSAPSYEQYF.

V usage is TRBV5-4 and J usage is TRBJ1-1; 9 bases are shared with TRBD1. CDR3 length equals 14 residues. With V trimmed by 4 bases and J by 2 bases, 3 bases remained unmatched. Germline V gene lookup returns CDR1 SGHNT and CDR2 YYREEE (reference sequence). CDR3 residues: CASSNTGGNTEAFF. The CDR3 DNA reads as TGTGCCAGCAGCAATACAGGGGGCAACACTGAAGCTTTCTTT.

Only a few counts were recorded for this clone. The gene calls are TRBV5-1 and TRBJ1-1; D ambiguous. Germline CDR1 and CDR2: SGHRS and YFSETQ. The CDR3 runs to 14 residues. Trimming shortened V by 2 bases and J by 7 bases, and 15 bases separated the two germline ends. The CDR3 region is CASSLRGGSSEAFF. The DNA of the CDR3 is TGCGCCAGCAGCTTACGGGGAGGTTCTAGTGAAGCTTTCTTT.

This clone was counted a few times. The rearrangement joins TRBV27 to TRBJ2-3; 12 positions agree with TRBD2. There are 14 residues in the CDR3. Germline V gene sequence: CDR1 MNHEY, CDR2 SMNVEV (reference sequence). Trimming removed 3 bases from V and 14 bases from J; junction bases left unmatched: 9. The CDR3 loop is CASSFTSGGSMWYF. CDR3 bases: TGTGCCAGCAGTTTCACTAGCGGGGGGTCTATGTGGTATTTT.

This chain joins TRBV13 and TRBJ1-2; D uncertain. CDR1 is PRHDT and CDR2 is FYEKMQ in the germline V gene (reference sequence). Trimming cost V 2 bases and J 3 bases, with 7 bases left between them. CDR3 size: 13 residues. Here the CDR3 DNA reads TGTGCCAGCAGCTTACGATCAGACTATGGCTACACCTTC. Translation: CASSLRSDYGYTF.

J is TRBJ2-7 and V is TRBV25-1; D might be TRBD2 (5 bases). V lost 4 bases, J lost 0 bases, and 7 bases lay in between. The V gene's germline CDR1 is MGHDK and CDR2 SYGVNS. CDR3 length equals 13 residues. The CDR3 sequence: CASSARVSYEQYF. DNA of the CDR3: TGTGCCAGCAGTGCGAGGGTCTCCTACGAGCAGTACTTC.

The genes are TRBV4-3 and TRBJ1-6; tentatively, D is TRBD1 (6 bases). CDR3 length: 15 residues. Germline CDR1 and CDR2: LGHNA and YSLEER. Trimming stripped 4 bases from V and 7 bases from J, with 14 bases between. CDR3 amino acids: CASSRTDRQNSPLHF. The CDR3, as DNA: TGCGCCAGCAGCCGAACGGACAGACAAAATTCACCCCTCCACTTT.

The V call is TRBV9, the J call TRBJ1-5, with a tentative D call TRBD1 (5 bases). CDR1 is SGDLS, CDR2 YYNGEE, per germline. V lost 4 bases to trimming and J lost 2 bases, with 10 bases between them. The CDR3 is 14 residues long. The CDR3 DNA reads as TGTGCCAGCAGCAAGGGGCAGGGCAATCAGCCCCAGCATTTT. It codes for CASSKGQGNQPQHF. Looking up the rest from reference TRBV9 and TRBJ1-5 gives the full variable domain: DSGVTQTPKHLITATGQRVTLRCSPRSGDLSVYWYQQSLDQGLQFLIQYYNGEERAKGNILERFSAQQFPDLHSELNLSSLELGDSALYFCASSKGQGNQPQHFGDGTRLSIL.

CDR3 region: CASSDRVRVPLHF. The CDR3 coding sequence is TGTGCCAGCAGTGACCGGGTGCGGGTACCCCTCCACTTT. The V gene is TRBV6-1, the J gene TRBJ1-6; D remains ambiguous. This CDR3 is 13 amino acids long. Germline CDR1 is MNHNS and CDR2 is SASEGT. V lost 3 bases, J lost 12 bases, and 12 bases lay in between.

This clone showed up just once. The V call is TRBV6-6, the J call TRBJ2-7; TRBD1 agrees at 9 bases. Trimming cost V 5 bases and J 6 bases; bases outside gene matches: 5. The CDR3 has 13 amino acids. Germline lookup yields CDR1 MNHNY and CDR2 SVGAGI (reference sequence). The CDR3 sequence is CASSNRGQGEQYF. CDR3 bases: TGTGCCAGCAGTAACAGGGGACAGGGCGAGCAGTACTTC.

This clone came up once. The same CDR3 arises from other DNA sequences in this sample as well. The genes are TRBV18 and TRBJ1-1; no firm D call. Deletions cut 3 bases from V and 0 bases from J, with 8 bases between. The germline V gene has CDR1 KGHSH and CDR2 LQKENI. The CDR3 is 14 amino acids. The CDR3 DNA reads as TGTGCCAGCTCACCGTTAAACATGAACACTGAAGCTTTCTTT. Its protein is CASSPLNMNTEAFF.

The CDR3 region has the DNA TGCGCCAGCAGCCCGGGGACAGTCCACAATGAGCAGTTCTTC. It codes for CASSPGTVHNEQFF. The chain recombines TRBV5-1 with TRBJ2-1; the match to TRBD1 covers 7 bases. Trimming removed 4 bases from V and 5 bases from J; junction bases left unmatched: 6. The CDR3 covers 14 residues. Germline lookup yields CDR1 SGHRS and CDR2 YFSETQ.

The rearrangement links TRBV11-2 to TRBJ1-1; D ambiguous. V was clipped by 5 bases and J by 4 bases, with 14 bases between them. Germline CDR1 SGHAT, CDR2 FQNNGV. This CDR3 comprises 14 residues. CDR3 protein: CASSPREDSTEAFF. CDR3 nucleotide sequence: TGTGCCAGCAGCCCTAGGGAGGATAGCACTGAAGCTTTCTTT.

The gene calls are TRBV3-1 (or the pseudogene TRBV3-2) and TRBJ1-2; D perhaps matches TRBD1 (5 bases). Trimming took 1 base from V and 2 from J, leaving 8 bases between them. CDR3 length: 14 residues. Germline lookup yields CDR1 LGHDT and CDR2 YNNKEL (reference sequence). Written as DNA, the CDR3 is TGTGCCAGCAGCCAAGCAGGGCGAAACTATGGCTACACCTTC. The encoded protein is CASSQAGRNYGYTF.

This chain links TRBV7-2 with TRBJ1-1, with 8 bases aligning to TRBD1. The germline V gene encodes CDR1 SGHTA and CDR2 FQGNSA. Trimming at V came to 1 base and at J to 5 bases, leaving 3 bases not matched to a gene. The CDR3 covers 14 residues. The CDR3 coding sequence is TGTGCCAGCAGCTTAGGACGACAGGGGACTGAAGCTTTCTTT. Translation: CASSLGRQGTEAFF.

V and J are TRBV28 and TRBJ1-1; 12 bases are shared with TRBD1. Germline V gene lookup returns CDR1 MDHEN and CDR2 SYDVKM. Trimming took 6 bases from V and 7 from J; bases not matched to a gene: 9. This CDR3 has 15 amino acids. The CDR3 DNA reads TGTGCCAGCAGGATAGGGACAGGGGGCTCCTATGAAGCTTTCTTT. Protein: CASRIGTGGSYEAFF.

A single count supports this clone. This rearrangement joins TRBV21-1 to TRBJ2-7; no check of the table's D call, TRBD2, against the DNA was made. TRBV21-1 is termed a pseudogene. This CDR3 has 14 residues. CDR3 sequence: CASSKSEVNYEQYF. In DNA, the CDR3 is TGTGCCAGCAGCAAATCGGAGGTGAACTACGAGCAGTACTTC.

The chain employs TRBV18 and TRBJ2-7; D is possibly TRBD1 (6 bases). CDR3 size: 15 residues. Germline V gene lookup returns CDR1 KGHSH and CDR2 LQKENI. The V end was cut by 2 bases, the J end by 0 bases, with 11 bases between. The CDR3: CASSPYWDTSYEQYF. The CDR3 coding sequence is TGTGCCAGCTCACCATACTGGGACACCTCCTACGAGCAGTACTTC.

The CDR3 nucleotides read TGTGCCAGCAGCTTATACCAGGGAAGCCACAATGAGCAGTTCTTC. This translates into CASSLYQGSHNEQFF. The gene calls are TRBV7-6 and TRBJ2-1; D is perhaps TRBD1 (5 bases). The CDR3 consists of 15 residues. V shed 2 bases and J shed 5 bases, with 13 bases lying between them. CDR1 and CDR2 (germline): SGHVS, FNYEAQ. Based on the CDR3 plus reference TRBV7-6 and TRBJ2-1, the full variable domain is GAGVSQSPRYKVTKRGQDVALRCDPISGHVSLYWYRQALGQGPEFLTYFNYEAQQDKSGLPNDRFSAERPEGSISTLTIQRTEQRDSAMYRCASSLYQGSHNEQFFGPGTRLTVL.

The CDR3 region is CASSSGTLYSNQPQHF. In DNA, the CDR3 is TGTGCCAGCAGTTCCGGGACACTTTATAGCAATCAGCCCCAGCATTTT. The rearrangement joins TRBV27 to TRBJ1-5; TRBD1 might be the D (6 bases). Germline V CDR1 and CDR2: MNHEY, SMNVEV (reference sequence). The CDR3 is made up of 16 amino acids. V was trimmed by 4 bases and J by 0 bases, leaving 13 bases between them.

J is TRBJ1-5 and V is TRBV18; D is possibly TRBD1 (5 bases). The V gene lost 3 bases and the J gene lost 7 bases, with 10 bases spanning the gap. The CDR3 is 13 residues long. Germline V gene sequence: CDR1 KGHSH, CDR2 LQKENI. CDR3: CASSPGGYQPQHF. CDR3 bases: TGTGCCAGCTCACCGGGGGGGTACCAGCCCCAGCATTTT. Supplemented by reference TRBV18 and TRBJ1-5, the full variable domain reads NAGVMQNPRHLVRRRGQEARLRCSPMKGHSHVYWYRQLPEEGLKFMVYLQKENIIDESGMPKERFSAEFPKEGPSILRIQQVVRGDSAAYFCASSPGGYQPQHFGDGTRLSIL.

The chain uses TRBV24-1 and TRBJ2-2; 9 bases map to TRBD1. CDR1 and CDR2 (germline): KGHDR, SFDVKD. V was pared by 1 base and J by 5 bases, with 13 bases of the junction left unmatched. This CDR3 is built from 19 residues. CDR3 amino acids: CATSDLPMTGGTATGELFF. CDR3 DNA: TGTGCCACCAGTGATTTACCGATGACAGGGGGGACGGCTACCGGGGAGCTGTTTTTT.